These 31 T cell receptor beta chains share one sample of origin, sequenced in a study of blood T cells in healthy people across ages. A second PCR of roughly 7 to 11 cycles used a sample-barcoded 5' primer and a J-beta primer mix. TCRdb re-called the 5' RACE reads through MiXCR, storing one row per CDR3 protein. The data contain hundreds of thousands of distinct CDR3 sequences, around 43% of them singletons. Sequenced material: blood. These receptors all come from a man of 80 years or more in good health.

This clonotype was seen a few times. The chain joins TRBV20-1 to TRBJ1-4; D gene unclear. Germline values: CDR1 DFQATT, CDR2 SNEGSKA (reference sequence). This CDR3 region has 13 residues. V lost 6 bases and J 8 bases, leaving 16 bases between the germline ends. CDR3 region: CSAPDGGGEKLFF. Here the CDR3 DNA reads TGCAGTGCCCCCGATGGAGGAGGGGAAAAACTGTTTTTT.

This clonotype was counted between two and nine times. V gene TRBV6-2 or TRBV6-3 combines with J gene TRBJ2-2; 9 nucleotides agree with TRBD1. Per germline, CDR1 MNHEY and CDR2 SVGEGT. V lost 6 bases, J lost 4 bases, and 9 bases stayed unmatched. The CDR3 extends over 16 amino acids. The CDR3 coding sequence is TGTGCCAGCAGCCTCGGGACAGGGTATTCCACCGGGGAGCTGTTTTTT. It encodes CASSLGTGYSTGELFF.

There are a few counts of this clonotype. The chain is built from TRBV12-3 or TRBV12-4 and TRBJ2-3; 8 bases are a match to TRBD2. J was trimmed by 1 base and V by 6 bases; bases with no gene match: 3. The CDR3 has 14 residues. CDR3 region: CASRRAGGTDTQYF. DNA of the CDR3: TGTGCCAGCAGAAGAGCGGGAGGCACAGATACGCAGTATTTT.

This clonotype appeared once. The chain combines TRBV3-1 with TRBJ2-1, with no clear D. Trimming stripped 1 base from V and 3 bases from J, with 10 bases between. Germline CDR1 is LGHDT and CDR2 is YNNKEL (reference sequence). This CDR3 comprises 15 residues. CDR3 loop: CASSQVGMGYNEQFF. Written as DNA, the CDR3 is TGTGCCAGCAGCCAAGTGGGTATGGGCTACAATGAGCAGTTCTTC.

The CDR3 region is CSARTRTSPYEQYF. As DNA, the CDR3 is TGCAGTGCTAGGACCCGGACTAGCCCTTACGAGCAGTACTTC. The chain has TRBV20-1 and TRBJ2-4, with 8 bases fitting TRBD2. The DNA end is more similar to TRBJ2-7, so the J call may be wrong. This CDR3 has 14 amino acids. From germline, CDR1 is DFQATT and CDR2 SNEGSKA (reference sequence).

This clonotype appeared a few times. This chain connects TRBV10-1 to TRBJ2-4; a possible D gene is TRBD2 (5 bases). The DNA matches TRBJ2-7 better at its end, which makes the J call doubtful. Germline V gene lookup returns CDR1 WNHNN and CDR2 SYGVQD (reference sequence). This CDR3 spans 13 amino acids. Here the CDR3 reads CASSPGESHEQYF. In DNA form, the CDR3 reads TGCGCCAGCAGTCCCGGGGAGTCCCACGAGCAGTACTTC.

A note on this clonotype: An end of the junction does not agree with germline; a read error may underlie this. The chain carries TRBV5-6 and TRBJ1-6, with 7 bases fitting TRBD1. This CDR3 is 15 amino acids long. Germline assignment: CDR1 SGHDT and CDR2 YYEEEE. DNA of the CDR3: TGTGCCGGCAGCTTGGTTACAGGGGTTAATTCACCCCTCCACTTT. It specifies CAGSLVTGVNSPLHF.

This clonotype has a count of ten or more. The V call is TRBV7-2, the J call TRBJ2-3; D is unresolved. Trimming stripped 2 bases from V and 6 bases from J, with 6 bases between. The CDR3 totals 12 residues. Germline V CDR1 and CDR2: SGHTA, FQGNSA. The CDR3 nucleotides are TGTGCCAGCAGCTTAAGTCTGGATACGCAGTATTTT. Translated: CASSLSLDTQYF.

Only a few counts were recorded for this clonotype. V gene TRBV20-1 combines with J gene TRBJ2-1, with D possibly TRBD1 on 6 matching bases. Germline V gives CDR1 DFQATT, CDR2 SNEGSKA (reference sequence). Trimming took off 1 base at V and 0 bases at J, with 13 bases between the two ends. The CDR3 has 16 residues. CDR3 sequence reads: CSARGATGGSYNEQFF. CDR3 bases: TGCAGTGCTAGAGGTGCGACAGGAGGCTCCTACAATGAGCAGTTCTTC.

This clonotype was counted only a few times. This rearrangement joins TRBV30 to TRBJ2-1, with 7 bases that match TRBD2. CDR3 length: 11 amino acids. Trimming cost V 4 bases and J 9 bases; bases outside gene matches: 3. Germline CDR1 and CDR2: GTSNPN and SVGIG (reference sequence). For the CDR3, the DNA is TGTGCCTGGAACTGGGAGGGTGAGCAGTTCTTC. It codes for CAWNWEGEQFF. Using reference TRBV30 and TRBJ2-1 for the parts outside the CDR3, the full variable domain is SQTIHQWPATLVQPVGSPLSLECTVEGTSNPNLYWYRQAAGRGLQLLFYSVGIGQISSEVPQNLSASRPQDRQFILSSKKLLLSDSGFYLCAWNWEGEQFFGPGTRLTVL.

This clonotype was observed many times. Compared with germline, one end of the junction differs, possibly owing to a read error. The chain employs TRBV12-3 or TRBV12-4 and TRBJ2-1; TRBD2 matches at 8 bases. The CDR3 consists of 15 residues. The CDR3 nucleotides are TGTGCCAGTAGTTTTTACCAGCGGGGGTTTGATGAGCAGTTCTTC. Protein product: CASSFYQRGFDEQFF.

The V call is TRBV7-2, the J call TRBJ2-3; D call uncertain. The CDR3 has 13 residues. The V gene's germline CDR1 is SGHTA and CDR2 FQGNSA. Trimming pared 2 bases from V and 6 bases from J, leaving 9 bases between. The CDR3 loop reads CASSLRLQDTQYF. CDR3 sequence (DNA): TGTGCCAGCAGCTTACGGCTCCAGGATACGCAGTATTTT.

In the case of this clonotype: This clone may be a read error of a much larger clone one base away. The CDR3 DNA is TGTGCCAGCAGCGTAGACGGGAGTGGTTACGAGCAGTACTTC. Translation: CASSVDGSGYEQYF. The chain recombines TRBV7-2 with TRBJ2-4; D perhaps matches TRBD2 (6 bases). The DNA end is a closer match to TRBJ2-7, so the J assignment may be wrong. The CDR3 loop spans 14 amino acids. Germline V lookup: CDR1 SGHTA, CDR2 FQGNSA.

In this sample, this clonotype turned up a few times. The chain links TRBV5-1 to TRBJ2-7; D not certain. CDR1 and CDR2 (germline): SGHRS, YFSETQ. The V end was cut by 2 bases, the J end by 3 bases, with 9 bases between. This CDR3 region has 13 residues. DNA for the CDR3: TGCGCCAGCAGCTTCCCAGGTATCTACGAGCAGTACTTC. Translation gives CASSFPGIYEQYF.

The sample holds many counts of this clonotype. This chain links TRBV2 with TRBJ1-2, with 7 bases lining up with TRBD1. Germline CDR1 is SNHLY and CDR2 is FYNNEI. Trimming at V came to 2 bases and at J to 4 bases, leaving 7 bases not matched to a gene. The CDR3 totals 15 residues. CDR3 nucleotides: TGTGCCAGCAGTGAAAGGGAGACAGGGATCTATGGCTACACCTTC. Its translation is CASSERETGIYGYTF. Full variable domain (missing parts from reference TRBV2 and TRBJ1-2): EPEVTQTPSHQVTQMGQEVILRCVPISNHLYFYWYRQILGQKVEFLVSFYNNEISEKSEIFDDQFSVERPDGSNFTLKIRSTKLEDSAMYFCASSERETGIYGYTFGSGTRLTVV.

This clonotype has a single count. This sequence joins TRBV15 and TRBJ2-1; 9 nucleotides match TRBD2. The germline CDR1 and CDR2 sequences are LNHNV and YYDKDF (reference sequence). This CDR3 is 15 amino acids long. V trimming: 4 bases; J trimming: 6 bases; junction bases outside the gene matches: 7. CDR3 bases: TGTGCCACCAGCAATTTAGCGGGAGTCACCAATGAGCAGTTCTTC. It encodes CATSNLAGVTNEQFF.

The chain has TRBV7-9 and TRBJ2-3; no definite D call. There are 15 residues in the CDR3. CDR1 SEHNR and CDR2 FQNEAQ come from the germline V gene (reference sequence). Trimming took off 5 bases at V and 2 bases at J, with 14 bases between the two ends. The CDR3 loop reads CASSQPPAATDTQYF. CDR3 nucleotides: TGTGCCAGCAGCCAACCCCCGGCCGCCACAGATACGCAGTATTTT.

Ten or more counts support this clonotype. The rearrangement joins TRBV5-1 to TRBJ2-7; 8 positions match TRBD1. The CDR3 has 15 residues. Trimming took 4 bases from V and 6 from J; bases not matched to a gene: 12. Germline assignment: CDR1 SGHRS and CDR2 YFSETQ. The CDR3 here is CASSRATGEVVEQYF. CDR3 sequence (DNA): TGCGCCAGCAGCCGGGCGACAGGGGAGGTTGTCGAGCAGTACTTC.

The chain combines TRBV20-1 with TRBJ2-1; the D is unclear. Germline V CDR1 and CDR2: DFQATT, SNEGSKA (reference sequence). V dropped 7 bases and J dropped 6 bases, with 10 bases sitting between them. This CDR3 comprises 11 residues. The CDR3 is CSVQRPNEQFF. The DNA of the CDR3 is TGCAGTGTCCAGCGCCCCAATGAGCAGTTCTTC.

The chain couples TRBV5-1 to TRBJ2-3; D unresolved. From germline, CDR1 is SGHRS and CDR2 YFSETQ. The CDR3 totals 14 residues. V lost 0 bases to trimming and J lost 5 bases, with 10 bases between them. CDR3 nucleotide sequence: TGCGCCAGCAGCTTGGGGCGTACAGAAGATACGCAGTATTTT. It translates to CASSLGRTEDTQYF.

Comments on this clonotype: A much larger clone sits a single nucleotide away, making a read error possible. This chain uses TRBV6-4 with TRBJ2-6; D assignment may be TRBD1 or TRBD2 (5 bases each). The germline V and J ends were trimmed by 5 bases and 8 bases, with 13 bases remaining between them. Germline V CDR1 and CDR2: MRHNA, SNTAGT. The length of the CDR3 is 14 residues. CDR3 protein: CASSQEWGTNVLTF. For the CDR3, the DNA is TGTGCCAGCAGTCAGGAATGGGGGACCAACGTCCTGACTTTC.

As concerns this clonotype: A much larger clone differs by one base, so this may be a read error. The V and J genes are TRBV6-2 or TRBV6-3 and TRBJ2-7, with unresolved D. The CDR3 extends over 14 amino acids. The germline V gene encodes CDR1 MNHEY and CDR2 SVGEGT. Trimming left V 4 bases short and J 6 bases short, with 16 bases between. CDR3 loop: CASSFFWVAREQYF. In DNA form, the CDR3 reads TGTGCCAGCAGTTTTTTCTGGGTGGCTCGCGAGCAGTACTTC.

This clonotype was picked up a small number of times. J is TRBJ2-7 and V is TRBV6-5; the D is unclear. V lost 2 bases to trimming and J lost 2 bases, with 13 bases between them. Germline CDR1 is MNHEY and CDR2 is SVGAGI. The CDR3 sequence is 15 residues long. The CDR3 coding sequence is TGTGCCAGCAGTTACGACGGAGCAGGTACCTACGAGCAGTACTTC. It specifies CASSYDGAGTYEQYF.

This clonotype was observed a few times. The rearrangement uses TRBV6-2 or TRBV6-3 and TRBJ2-7; weak D call: TRBD2 (6 bases). Germline CDR1 and CDR2: MNHEY and SVGEGT. Deletions cut 7 bases from V and 0 bases from J, with 22 bases between. This CDR3 is 17 amino acids long. CDR3 nucleotides: TGTGCCAGCACCACTAACCTGGGAGGAGGCCGCTCCTACGAGCAGTACTTC. It encodes CASTTNLGGGRSYEQYF.

This clonotype was recorded a few times. The rearrangement joins TRBV7-2 to TRBJ2-3; tentative D call: TRBD2 (5 bases). V lost 2 bases and J 2 bases, leaving 8 bases between the germline ends. Germline V CDR1 and CDR2: SGHTA, FQGNSA. The CDR3 is 14 residues long. DNA for the CDR3: TGTGCCAGCAGCTTACGACTAACCACAGATACGCAGTATTTT. Protein product: CASSLRLTTDTQYF.

This clonotype was seen just once. The genes are TRBV11-2 and TRBJ2-1; no definite D call. Deletions cut 0 bases from V and 13 bases from J, with 22 bases between. The germline V gene encodes CDR1 SGHAT and CDR2 FQNNGV. This CDR3 is built from 16 residues. The DNA of the CDR3 is TGTGCCAGCAGCTTAGAGAAGCGTTGGGGTGAGGAGACCCAGTTCTTC. Its translation: CASSLEKRWGEETQFF. The full variable domain, completed using reference TRBV11-2 and TRBJ2-1, is EAGVAQSPRYKIIEKRQSVAFWCNPISGHATLYWYQQILGQGPKLLIQFQNNGVVDDSQLPKDRFSAERLKGVDSTLKIQPAKLEDSAVYLCASSLEKRWGEETQFFGPGTRLTVL.

This clonotype came up once. This may arise from a read error, as a much more abundant clone is one base away. The chain links TRBV20-1 to TRBJ2-5, with 9 bases matching TRBD2. With 2 bases clipped from V and 4 bases from J, the junction kept 2 bases outside the gene matches. This CDR3 is 13 amino acids long. CDR1 and CDR2 from the germline V gene are DFQATT and SNEGSKA (reference sequence). CDR3 protein: CSARPLAGETQYF. CDR3 sequence (DNA): TGCAGTGCTAGACCACTAGCGGGAGAGACCCAGTACTTC.

The rearrangement links TRBV4-3 to TRBJ2-3, with D perhaps matching TRBD2 (6 bases). Germline lookup yields CDR1 LGHNA and CDR2 YSLEER. The CDR3 extends over 17 amino acids. V was clipped by 0 bases and J by 0 bases, with 13 bases between them. CDR3 sequence reads: CASSQDRGMGSTDTQYF. The CDR3 DNA reads TGCGCCAGCAGCCAAGATCGGGGGATGGGGAGCACAGATACGCAGTATTTT.

The CDR3 nucleotides read TGTGCCAGTACCACGGGGCTATACAATGAGCAGTTCTTC. It yields the protein CASTTGLYNEQFF. The chain carries TRBV19 and TRBJ2-1; D could derive from TRBD1 or TRBD2 (5 bases each). Trimming cost V 7 bases and J 4 bases, with 11 bases left between them. Germline CDR1 reads LNHDA; CDR2 reads SQIVND (reference sequence). CDR3 length: 13 residues.

This clonotype was observed a few times. V and J are TRBV20-1 and TRBJ2-7; 8 nucleotides agree with TRBD1. This CDR3 is 13 amino acids long. Germline V gene data show CDR1 as DFQATT and CDR2 as SNEGSKA (reference sequence). The V segment lost 6 bases and the J segment 0 bases; nucleotides outside the gene matches: 4. The CDR3: CSAGTGSSYEQYF. The CDR3, as DNA: TGCAGTGCCGGGACAGGTAGCTCCTACGAGCAGTACTTC.

This clonotype was counted between two and nine times. The chain is built from TRBV15 and TRBJ2-4; TRBD2 might be the D (6 bases). Between the trimmed V and J ends, which lost 0 bases and 13 bases, there was a span of 16 bases. The CDR3 covers 14 residues. CDR1 and CDR2 from the germline V gene are LNHNV and YYDKDF (reference sequence). This CDR3 reads CATSRDLSPGEQYF. The DNA of the CDR3 is TGTGCCACCAGCAGAGATCTAAGTCCGGGGGAGCAGTACTTC.